One and the same sample provided the 27 T cell receptor beta chains below, sequenced in a study of monozygotic twins with inflammatory bowel disease. TCRdb reprocessed the 5' RACE reads, keeping one entry per CDR3 protein, no DNA. Its table records just over 300,000 distinct CDR3 sequences. The sequencing input was blood. Receptors were obtained from a human donor with ulcerative colitis or Crohn's disease, or a healthy co-twin of an affected twin (not recorded which).

The gene calls are TRBV27 and TRBJ1-2; with no DNA, the TCRdb D assignment of TRBD1 cannot be verified. Per germline, CDR1 MNHEY and CDR2 SMNVEV (reference sequence). The CDR3 spans 14 residues. CDR3 in amino acids: CASSLWGSTGGYTF.

The chain is built from TRBV5-1 and TRBJ2-7; TCRdb's assignment of TRBD2 cannot be checked, as there is no DNA. CDR3 length: 13 residues. Germline V gene sequence: CDR1 SGHRS, CDR2 YFSETQ. The CDR3 loop reads CASSSSLTYEQYF.

The CDR3 protein is CASQDYSNQPQHF. The chain carries TRBV19 and TRBJ1-5. CDR3 size: 13 residues. The germline gives CDR1 LNHDA, CDR2 SQIVND (reference sequence).

This chain connects TRBV7-2 to TRBJ2-5; TCRdb's assignment of TRBD2 cannot be checked, as there is no DNA. Germline loops: CDR1 SGHTA, CDR2 FQGNSA. The CDR3 consists of 13 residues. CDR3 region: CASSSSYGETQYF. Complete variable domain (other parts from reference TRBV7-2 and TRBJ2-5): GAGVSQSPSNKVTEKGKDVELRCDPISGHTALYWYRQSLGQGLEFLIYFQGNSAPDKSGLPSDRFSAERTGGSVSTLTIQRTQQEDSAVYLCASSSSYGETQYFGPGTRLLVL.

The V gene is TRBV19, the J gene TRBJ2-1; the TRBD2 assignment by TCRdb is unverifiable without DNA. The CDR3 loop spans 15 amino acids. Germline assignment: CDR1 LNHDA and CDR2 SQIVND (reference sequence). The CDR3 is CASSPLAGGPFEQFF. Full variable domain (outside the CDR3, taken from reference TRBV19 and TRBJ2-1): DGGITQSPKYLFRKEGQNVTLSCEQNLNHDAMYWYRQDPGQGLRLIYYSQIVNDFQKGDIAEGYSVSREKKESFPLTVTSAQKNPTAFYLCASSPLAGGPFEQFFGPGTRLTVL.

The rearrangement uses TRBV5-1 and TRBJ2-7. The CDR3 is 13 amino acids. The germline gives CDR1 SGHRS, CDR2 YFSETQ. CDR3 protein: CASSSGHTYEQYF.

V and J are TRBV7-8 and TRBJ2-1; there is no DNA to check the TCRdb D call of TRBD1. The germline gives CDR1 SGHVS, CDR2 FQNEAQ. This CDR3 has 14 residues. CDR3 sequence reads: CASRNRRGGNEQFF. Together with reference TRBV7-8 and TRBJ2-1, the CDR3 gives the full variable domain: GAGVSQSPRYKVAKRGQDVALRCDPISGHVSLFWYQQALGQGPEFLTYFQNEAQLDKSGLPSDRFFAERPEGSVSTLKIQRTQQEDSAVYLCASRNRRGGNEQFFGPGTRLTVL.

The chain employs TRBV12-3 or TRBV12-4 and TRBJ1-6. The CDR3 is 17 amino acids. The CDR3 loop is CASSFAGTRKHLSPLHF.

The CDR3 loop is CATSDPGPGSYNEQFF. The rearrangement links TRBV24-1 to TRBJ2-1; TCRdb's D call, TRBD2, is unchecked because there is no DNA. The CDR3 length is 16 residues. Germline loops: CDR1 KGHDR, CDR2 SFDVKD.

This chain connects TRBV24-1 to TRBJ1-5; TCRdb's D call, TRBD1, is unchecked because there is no DNA. The germline CDR1 and CDR2 sequences are KGHDR and SFDVKD. The CDR3 spans 17 residues. CDR3 in amino acids: CATSEERTGGSNQPQHF.

V usage is TRBV6-1 and J usage is TRBJ2-5; the D gene TCRdb calls, TRBD1, cannot be checked with no DNA. Germline V gene data show CDR1 as MNHNS and CDR2 as SASEGT. This CDR3 is 14 amino acids long. CDR3 in amino acids: CASRGTGKKETQYF.

V gene TRBV5-1 combines with J gene TRBJ2-4; the TCRdb D gene call, TRBD1, has no DNA to confirm it. The CDR3 is 16 residues long. Germline CDR1 reads SGHRS; CDR2 reads YFSETQ. The CDR3 is CASSPQRPGSKNMQYF.

The rearrangement uses TRBV20-1 and TRBJ2-5; the D call of TRBD1 rests on TCRdb alone, since no DNA is present to check it. The germline gives CDR1 DFQATT, CDR2 SNEGSKA (reference sequence). This CDR3 contains 13 residues. CDR3 protein: CSQVAGAQETQYF.

The chain joins TRBV6-5 to TRBJ1-6; TCRdb's D gene call, TRBD1, goes unchecked for lack of DNA. In germline, CDR1 is MNHEY, CDR2 SVGAGI. The CDR3 loop spans 15 amino acids. CDR3 amino acids: CASSYSAGANSPLHF.

The chain is built from TRBV7-9 and TRBJ2-1. This CDR3 has 14 residues. Germline V gives CDR1 SEHNR, CDR2 FQNEAQ (reference sequence). CDR3 loop: CASSVSGWNGKQFF. Together with reference TRBV7-9 and TRBJ2-1, the CDR3 gives the full variable domain: DTGVSQNPRHKITKRGQNVTFRCDPISEHNRLYWYRQTLGQGPEFLTYFQNEAQLEKSRLLSDRFSAERPKGSFSTLEIQRTEQGDSAMYLCASSVSGWNGKQFFGPGTRLTVL.

The genes are TRBV7-9 and TRBJ2-1; TCRdb reports TRBD1, a call that lacks DNA to check it against. Germline values: CDR1 SEHNR, CDR2 FQNEAQ (reference sequence). The CDR3 length is 16 residues. The CDR3 region is CASSPTGGREYNEQFF.

The chain recombines TRBV20-1 with TRBJ1-4; the TRBD1 assignment by TCRdb is unverifiable without DNA. The CDR3 is 15 residues long. Germline lookup yields CDR1 DFQATT and CDR2 SNEGSKA (reference sequence). CDR3 residues: CSARDVGTGVQKLFF.

The rearrangement links TRBV7-9 to TRBJ1-1; TCRdb proposes TRBD1, but this gene call is untestable without DNA. The germline V gene encodes CDR1 SEHNR and CDR2 FQNEAQ (reference sequence). This CDR3 region has 16 residues. CDR3 in amino acids: CASSSARGLFNTEAFF.

This sequence joins TRBV27 and TRBJ2-7; the D call from TCRdb, TRBD1, cannot be confirmed without DNA. The germline CDR1 and CDR2 sequences are MNHEY and SMNVEV (reference sequence). The CDR3 totals 15 residues. CDR3 protein: CASQDLGAGKNEQYF.

This chain links TRBV20-1 with TRBJ1-4; TCRdb lists TRBD1, though no DNA is available to test this call. CDR1 is DFQATT, CDR2 SNEGSKA, per germline (reference sequence). The CDR3 is 18 amino acids. The CDR3 is CSARSRQGGGDGREKLFF.

V is TRBV15 and J is TRBJ2-3. Germline CDR1 LNHNV, CDR2 YYDKDF (reference sequence). The CDR3 loop spans 15 amino acids. CDR3: CATSSDRISTDTQYF.

This rearrangement joins TRBV19 to TRBJ2-3. Germline V CDR1 and CDR2: LNHDA, SQIVND (reference sequence). The length of the CDR3 is 14 residues. The CDR3 loop is CASSISAGSDTQYF.

The genes are TRBV6-1 and TRBJ2-2; the TCRdb D gene call, TRBD1, has no DNA to confirm it. Germline V gene sequence: CDR1 MNHNS, CDR2 SASEGT. The CDR3 spans 16 residues. The CDR3 loop reads CASSPRDRVNTGELFF.

J is TRBJ2-4 and V is TRBV29-1; TCRdb reports TRBD1, a call that lacks DNA to check it against. The CDR3 sequence is 16 residues long. From germline, CDR1 is SQVTM and CDR2 ANQGSEA. The CDR3 loop reads CRNRGPDFATKNIQYF.

The chain combines TRBV18 with TRBJ2-3. CDR3 size: 13 residues. The germline V gene has CDR1 KGHSH and CDR2 LQKENI. The CDR3 sequence is CASSPNDRDTQYF.

The J gene is TRBJ1-1, the V gene TRBV4-3; TCRdb names TRBD1, which stays unverified in the absence of DNA. Germline assignment: CDR1 LGHNA and CDR2 YSLEER. This CDR3 region has 15 residues. The CDR3 loop reads CASSQGQGSRSEAFF.

The genes are TRBV7-9 and TRBJ1-5. The CDR3 is 15 residues long. From germline, CDR1 is SEHNR and CDR2 FQNEAQ (reference sequence). The CDR3 loop reads CASSSIAGNNQPQHF.